A single sample is the source of the 24 T cell receptor beta chains below, sequenced in a study of shared clonotypes between healthy human individuals. Repertoires were generated with immunoSEQ multiplex PCR, while TCRdb's copy carries only in-frame clones and drops some. Of some 1.4 million clones listed, over 95% were seen once; the top ten hold approximately 1.1%. Sequencing input: naive CD4+ T cells sorted from blood. The subset is: CD45RA+ positively selected. These receptors all come from a young man in good health.

A note on this clone: Different DNA sequences within this sample yield the same CDR3. This chain connects TRBV28 to TRBJ1-3, with D perhaps TRBD1 (6 bases). The CDR3 consists of 16 residues. The V gene's germline CDR1 is MDHEN and CDR2 SYDVKM. V was shortened by 4 bases and J by 0 bases, with 13 bases between the two germline ends. CDR3 sequence reads: CASSSGGHVSGNTIYF. The DNA of the CDR3 is TGTGCCAGCAGTTCCGGGGGACACGTCTCTGGAAACACCATATATTTT.

The CDR3 sequence: CASSLVGTGEGTDTQYF. The CDR3 region has the DNA TGTGCCAGCAGCTTAGTAGGTACAGGGGAAGGCACAGATACGCAGTATTTT. This sequence joins TRBV7-6 and TRBJ2-3; 7 nucleotides match TRBD1. The CDR3 runs 17 residues. V shed 1 base and J 1 base; nucleotides not matched to a gene: 8. Germline V gene data show CDR1 as SGHVS and CDR2 as FNYEAQ.

The V call is TRBV5-1, the J call TRBJ2-7; the D call may be TRBD1 or TRBD2 (6 bases each). CDR1 and CDR2 (germline): SGHRS, YFSETQ. The CDR3 length is 15 residues. V was shortened by 0 bases and J by 6 bases, with 16 bases between the two germline ends. Here the CDR3 DNA reads TGCGCCAGCAGCTTGGACGGGACACTAGCCTCCGAGCAGTACTTC. Encoded protein: CASSLDGTLASEQYF.

CDR3 residues: CAISTSGKNTGELFF. DNA of the CDR3: TGTGCCATCTCAACTAGCGGGAAGAACACCGGGGAGCTGTTTTTT. The V call is TRBV2, the J call TRBJ2-2; the match to TRBD2 covers 10 bases. Looked up from germline, CDR1 is SNHLY and CDR2 is FYNNEI. The CDR3 has 15 amino acids. V shed 10 bases, J shed 1 base, and the junction held 6 bases outside the gene matches.

This sequence joins TRBV9 and TRBJ2-2; 7 bases agree with TRBD2. The CDR3 loop spans 17 amino acids. Germline V gene sequence: CDR1 SGDLS, CDR2 YYNGEE. J gave up 6 bases and V 4 bases, and 15 bases lay outside the gene matches. The CDR3 nucleotides are TGTGCCAGCAGCCCCCGGTTGGGCGGGAGAAATCCCGGGGAGCTGTTTTTT. Amino acids: CASSPRLGGRNPGELFF.

The chain joins TRBV19 to TRBJ2-5; a possible D gene is TRBD1 (5 bases). The CDR3 runs to 15 residues. CDR1 LNHDA and CDR2 SQIVND come from the germline V gene (reference sequence). V gave up 7 bases and J gave up 2 bases, with 17 bases separating them. The CDR3 here is CASMPVAGQQETQYF. CDR3 sequence (DNA): TGTGCCAGTATGCCCGTGGCAGGACAACAAGAGACCCAGTACTTC.

The CDR3 sequence: CASSLDRVAYEQYF. The CDR3 nucleotides are TGTGCCAGCAGTTTAGACAGGGTGGCCTACGAGCAGTACTTC. The chain links TRBV28 to TRBJ2-7, with 7 bases aligning to TRBD1. The CDR3 length is 14 residues. Germline CDR1 is MDHEN and CDR2 is SYDVKM. V was pared by 2 bases and J by 2 bases, with 3 bases of the junction left unmatched.

The chain joins TRBV19 to TRBJ2-1; tentative D call: TRBD1 (5 bases). The CDR3 length is 15 residues. Between the trimmed V and J ends, which lost 1 base and 4 bases, there was a span of 11 bases. The germline V gene has CDR1 LNHDA and CDR2 SQIVND (reference sequence). CDR3 protein: CASSIVRTTYNEQFF. The CDR3, as DNA: TGTGCCAGTAGTATAGTACGGACAACATACAATGAGCAGTTCTTC.

This sequence joins TRBV18 and TRBJ2-5; no firm D call. The V end lost 1 base, the J end lost 5 bases, and 11 bases lay between the germline ends. The germline V gene has CDR1 KGHSH and CDR2 LQKENI. This CDR3 comprises 14 residues. The CDR3 region has the DNA TGTGCCAGCTCACCACTTGCCTCGGTGGAGACCCAGTACTTC. This codes for CASSPLASVETQYF. Supplemented by reference TRBV18 and TRBJ2-5, the full variable domain reads NAGVMQNPRHLVRRRGQEARLRCSPMKGHSHVYWYRQLPEEGLKFMVYLQKENIIDESGMPKERFSAEFPKEGPSILRIQQVVRGDSAAYFCASSPLASVETQYFGPGTRLLVL.

A single count supports this clone. The CDR3 reads CASTLPSGADEQFF. The CDR3 bases are TGTGCCAGCACCCTTCCCTCGGGAGCGGATGAGCAGTTCTTC. The chain employs TRBV5-4 and TRBJ2-1, with D tentatively TRBD2 (6 bases). The germline V gene has CDR1 SGHNT and CDR2 YYREEE (reference sequence). Deletions cut 6 bases from V and 8 bases from J, with 18 bases between. This CDR3 region has 14 residues.

The V and J genes are TRBV28 and TRBJ1-2; TRBD1 is a possible D gene (6 bases). V lost 3 bases and J lost 7, with 12 bases in between. There are 13 residues in the CDR3. Germline CDR1 MDHEN, CDR2 SYDVKM. CDR3 coding DNA: TGTGCCAGCAGTTTGTCAGGGGACGGTGGCTACACCTTC. Translation gives CASSLSGDGGYTF.

A note on this clone: Distinct nucleotide sequences in the sample also encode this CDR3. The chain has TRBV2 and TRBJ2-5; tentatively, D is TRBD1 or TRBD2 (5 bases each). The CDR3 loop spans 13 amino acids. The germline V and J ends were trimmed by 6 bases and 3 bases, with 11 bases remaining between them. Germline V CDR1 and CDR2: SNHLY, FYNNEI. The CDR3 DNA follows: TGTGCCAGCAGGTCCGGGACGAAAGAGACCCAGTACTTC. This sequence encodes CASRSGTKETQYF.

The rearrangement links TRBV10-3 to TRBJ2-7; 10 nucleotides align to TRBD1. Germline-derived CDR1 and CDR2 are ENHRY and SYGVKD. This CDR3 contains 14 residues. With V trimmed by 5 bases and J by 5 bases, 6 bases remained unmatched. The CDR3 coding sequence is TGTGCCATCAGTCGGGACAGGGGTTGGAACGAGCAGTACTTC. It yields the protein CAISRDRGWNEQYF.

The chain carries TRBV5-1 and TRBJ2-6, with unresolved D. The CDR3 runs 13 residues. Germline lookup yields CDR1 SGHRS and CDR2 YFSETQ. Trimming removed 7 bases at V and 2 bases at J, with 7 bases between. CDR3 in amino acids: CASFDPGANVLTF. The CDR3 bases are TGCGCCAGCTTCGATCCTGGGGCCAACGTCCTGACTTTC.

Note on this clone: This sample includes further DNA sequences coding for the same CDR3. The chain joins TRBV7-9 to TRBJ1-4; D unclear. CDR3 length: 13 amino acids. V lost 5 bases to trimming and J lost 5 bases, with 9 bases between them. The germline gives CDR1 SEHNR, CDR2 FQNEAQ (reference sequence). CDR3 DNA: TGTGCCAGCAGCCGTAGCACGAATGAAAAACTGTTTTTT. The encoded protein is CASSRSTNEKLFF.

The chain joins TRBV28 to TRBJ1-2; D is undetermined. CDR1 is MDHEN, CDR2 SYDVKM, per germline. V dropped 3 bases and J dropped 4 bases, with 6 bases sitting between them. The CDR3 has 12 amino acids. The CDR3 bases are TGTGCCAGCAGTTTCCACCCCTATGGCTACACCTTC. Translation gives CASSFHPYGYTF.

The chain is built from TRBV15 and TRBJ1-3; 9 nucleotides line up with TRBD1. The length of the CDR3 is 19 residues. Looked up from germline, CDR1 is LNHNV and CDR2 is YYDKDF (reference sequence). The ends lost 0 bases at V and 4 bases at J; junction bases unmatched: 13. CDR3 region: CATSREEGTGRGIGNTIYF. The CDR3 DNA follows: TGTGCCACCAGCAGAGAGGAGGGGACAGGGAGAGGAATAGGAAACACCATATATTTT. Complete variable domain (other parts from reference TRBV15 and TRBJ1-3): DAMVIQNPRYQVTQFGKPVTLSCSQTLNHNVMYWYQQKSSQAPKLLFHYYDKDFNNEADTPDNFQSRRPNTSFCFLDIRSPGLGDTAMYLCATSREEGTGRGIGNTIYFGEGSWLTVV.

J is TRBJ2-3 and V is TRBV5-6; TRBD2 aligns across 7 bases. The CDR3 consists of 15 residues. Trimming removed 5 bases from V and 6 bases from J; junction bases left unmatched: 12. From germline, CDR1 is SGHDT and CDR2 YYEEEE. The CDR3 DNA follows: TGTGCCAGCAGTATATCAGGACTAGGGCTCGATACGCAGTATTTT. Translated: CASSISGLGLDTQYF.

The chain joins TRBV6-5 to TRBJ2-1; 9 nucleotides align to TRBD2. Germline CDR1 MNHEY, CDR2 SVGAGI. Losses at the gene ends were 4 bases for V and 7 bases for J; bases not matched to a gene: 11. The CDR3 covers 16 residues. CDR3 region: CASSFPTSGGSNEQFF. The CDR3 DNA is TGTGCCAGCAGTTTTCCGACTAGCGGAGGGTCTAATGAGCAGTTCTTC.

CDR3 protein: CASSGTSGMYNEQFF. Here the CDR3 DNA reads TGCGCCAGCAGCGGGACTAGCGGGATGTACAATGAGCAGTTCTTC. This sequence joins TRBV5-1 and TRBJ2-1, with TRBD2 identical over 13 bases. The germline V gene has CDR1 SGHRS and CDR2 YFSETQ. The CDR3 extends over 15 amino acids. J was trimmed by 4 bases and V by 4 bases; bases with no gene match: 2.

CDR3 region: CASSHSGSSYNEQFF. CDR3 DNA: TGTGCCAGCAGTCATAGCGGGAGCTCCTACAATGAGCAGTTCTTC. The chain combines TRBV27 with TRBJ2-1; 9 bases agree with TRBD2. Germline V gene data show CDR1 as MNHEY and CDR2 as SMNVEV (reference sequence). CDR3 length: 15 residues. V gave up 5 bases and J gave up 0 bases; unmatched junction bases: 2.

This chain links TRBV15 with TRBJ2-3; perhaps TRBD1 as D (6 bases). The germline CDR1 and CDR2 sequences are LNHNV and YYDKDF (reference sequence). Trimming pared 2 bases from V and 3 bases from J, leaving 9 bases between. CDR3 length: 14 residues. The CDR3 DNA sequence: TGTGCCACCAGCAGACGTCAGGGGACAGATACGCAGTATTTT. It specifies CATSRRQGTDTQYF.

The rearrangement links TRBV18 to TRBJ1-4, with D unresolved. V lost 8 bases, J lost 5 bases, and 18 bases lay in between. Germline assignment: CDR1 KGHSH and CDR2 LQKENI. The CDR3 runs 15 residues. The CDR3 sequence is CASADEAFGNEKLFF. Written as DNA, the CDR3 is TGTGCCAGCGCAGATGAGGCATTCGGCAATGAAAAACTGTTTTTT.

Only one count was recorded for this clone. The chain is built from TRBV2 and TRBJ2-1; D ambiguous. CDR1 SNHLY and CDR2 FYNNEI come from the germline V gene. Trimming left V 3 bases short and J 0 bases short, with 21 bases between. The CDR3 length is 19 residues. The CDR3 here is CASSDSVESAERSYNEQFF. The CDR3 DNA is TGTGCCAGCAGTGACAGTGTGGAGTCGGCGGAGCGCTCCTACAATGAGCAGTTCTTC. The complete variable domain, with remaining parts taken from reference TRBV2 and TRBJ2-1, reads EPEVTQTPSHQVTQMGQEVILRCVPISNHLYFYWYRQILGQKVEFLVSFYNNEISEKSEIFDDQFSVERPDGSNFTLKIRSTKLEDSAMYFCASSDSVESAERSYNEQFFGPGTRLTVL.